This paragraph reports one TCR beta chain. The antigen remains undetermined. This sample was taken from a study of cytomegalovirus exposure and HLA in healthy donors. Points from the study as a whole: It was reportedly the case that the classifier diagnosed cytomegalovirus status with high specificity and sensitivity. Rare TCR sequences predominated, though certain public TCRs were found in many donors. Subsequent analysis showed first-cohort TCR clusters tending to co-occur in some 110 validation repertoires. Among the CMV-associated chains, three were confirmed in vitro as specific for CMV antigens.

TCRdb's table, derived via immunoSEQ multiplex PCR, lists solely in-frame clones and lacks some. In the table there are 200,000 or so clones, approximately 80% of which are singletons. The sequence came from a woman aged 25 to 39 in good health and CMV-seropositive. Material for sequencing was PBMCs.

The CDR3 DNA sequence: TGCAGCGTTGTGAGGCGGGAGCAGGAGATGGGGGGCTACACCTTC. Its translation: CSVVRREQEMGGYTF. The V and J genes are TRBV29-1 and TRBJ1-2, with D unclear. The V gene's germline CDR1 is SQVTM and CDR2 ANQGSEA. This CDR3 contains 15 residues. Trimming pared 4 bases from V and 8 bases from J, leaving 23 bases between.